The 7 T cell receptor beta chains below come from one sample, sequenced in a study of breast tumors, draining lymph nodes, adjacent tissues. MiXCR, run by TCRdb on the multiplex PCR reads, gives a single entry per CDR3 protein. Of more than 50,000 distinct CDR3 sequences listed, around 45% are singletons. Sequencing was performed on breast tumor tissue. These receptors originate from a female donor with breast cancer. Some clones in this sample may be carry-over from other donors' samples.

The CDR3 nucleotides read TGCAGTGCAGATAGCGGGAGGGCGCCATGGGAGACCCAGTACTTC. Translated: CSADSGRAPWETQYF. This sequence joins TRBV20-1 and TRBJ2-5, with 11 bases fitting TRBD2. The CDR3 runs to 15 residues. After removal of 6 bases from V and 5 bases from J, the junction contained 11 bases not matched to a gene. Germline V gene sequence: CDR1 DFQATT, CDR2 SNEGSKA (reference sequence).

This clonotype was counted ten times or more. The genes are TRBV20-1 and TRBJ2-6, with TRBD2 identical over 8 bases. After removal of 1 base from V and 0 bases from J, the junction contained 8 bases not matched to a gene. The germline V gene has CDR1 DFQATT and CDR2 SNEGSKA (reference sequence). The CDR3 sequence is 18 residues long. CDR3: CSARGLAGYISGANVLTF. The DNA of the CDR3 is TGCAGTGCTAGAGGGCTAGCGGGTTATATCTCTGGGGCCAACGTCCTGACTTTC.

The V gene is TRBV4-3, the J gene TRBJ1-4, with no clear D. Germline V gene lookup returns CDR1 LGHNA and CDR2 YSLEER. With 4 bases removed from V and 3 bases from J, the gap between germline ends came to 21 bases. This CDR3 spans 18 amino acids. CDR3 region: CASSLSGPGKTANEKLFF. The DNA for the CDR3 is TGCGCCAGCAGCCTTTCCGGCCCCGGGAAGACGGCTAATGAAAAACTGTTTTTT.

This chain links TRBV20-1 with TRBJ2-2, with TRBD2 matching over 11 bases. Germline-derived CDR1 and CDR2 are DFQATT and SNEGSKA (reference sequence). This CDR3 has 16 amino acids. The V and J ends lost 6 bases and 10 bases, in that order; junction bases with no gene match: 16. The CDR3 loop reads CSAGDVAGGFNSELFF. The DNA of the CDR3 is TGCAGTGCGGGGGACGTAGCGGGGGGGTTCAATTCGGAGCTGTTTTTT.

This clonotype is classed as medium-sized (0.01 to 0.1%). CDR3: CASGLDNTDTQYF. The CDR3 DNA is TGTGCTAGTGGTTTGGACAACACAGATACGCAGTATTTT. The genes are TRBV12-5 and TRBJ2-3; D remains unclear. This CDR3 has 13 amino acids. Germline V lookup: CDR1 LGHNT, CDR2 FRNRAP. Trimming cost V 1 base and J 2 bases, with 4 bases left between them.

This clonotype was seen ten or more times. CDR3 in amino acids: CASSFPTTPHGQDPYRGYTF. In DNA, the CDR3 is TGTGCCAGCAGTTTTCCCACCACACCACACGGACAGGATCCTTATCGGGGCTACACCTTC. The chain carries TRBV12-3 or TRBV12-4 and TRBJ1-2, with TRBD1 matching 7 bases. CDR3 size: 20 residues. J gave up 8 bases and V 3 bases, and 27 bases lay outside the gene matches.

The gene calls are TRBV9 and TRBJ2-3, with TRBD1 matching 8 bases. Germline CDR1 SGDLS, CDR2 YYNGEE. V shed 4 bases, J shed 7 bases, and the junction held 5 bases outside the gene matches. The length of the CDR3 is 13 residues. In nucleotides, the CDR3 is TGTGCCAGCAGCAGGACAGGGAGCAATACGCAGTATTTT. Protein: CASSRTGSNTQYF. Variable domain in full (rest from reference TRBV9 and TRBJ2-3): DSGVTQTPKHLITATGQRVTLRCSPRSGDLSVYWYQQSLDQGLQFLIQYYNGEERAKGNILERFSAQQFPDLHSELNLSSLELGDSALYFCASSRTGSNTQYFGPGTRLTVL.